This TCR beta chain comes out of a study of blood T cell repertoires in COVID-19. CDR1 and CDR2 from the germline V gene are MNHEY and SVGAGI. V gave up 6 bases and J gave up 2 bases; unmatched junction bases: 6. The CDR3 loop spans 15 amino acids. Method: immunoSEQ multiplex PCR; TCRdb's copy keeps in-frame clones and lacks some. The table lists some 250,000 clones, about 90% of them singletons. V is TRBV6-5 and J is TRBJ2-1, with 8 bases lining up with TRBD1. This receptor was taken from a human donor in a cohort exposed to, infected with or recovered from COVID-19 (not recorded which). The donor label of this sample is uncertain. Material for sequencing was PBMCs or T cells enriched from blood (not recorded which). CDR3 nucleotide sequence: TGTGCCAGCAGCCAGGACAGGGACCCCTACAATGAGCAGTTCTTC. This encodes CASSQDRDPYNEQFF.